This T cell receptor (beta chain) was captured by sequencing in a study of cytomegalovirus exposure and HLA in healthy donors. The overall study: Earlier, almost 120 million unique TCR beta sequences were recovered from approximately 180 million T cells by an analysis. Study observations and caveats: A prior analysis recorded that most TCR beta V segments were productive about 87% or about 30% of the time. Despite most TCR sequences being rare, some public TCRs occurred in many donors.

When sampled, the donors appeared nominally healthy, though they likely had unrecorded immune exposures. Concerning this clone: The antigen is not known.

Germline CDR1 reads ENHRY; CDR2 reads SYGVKD. V was pared by 6 bases and J by 0 bases, with 8 bases of the junction left unmatched. The CDR3 is 18 residues long. It was with 60 Vbeta and 13 Jbeta primers that the PCR ran. The assay was immunoSEQ multiplex PCR, and TCRdb's table has in-frame clones only and misses some. The table lists 150,000 to 200,000 clones, 85% of them singletons. The source material was PBMCs. The TCR comes from a man between 18 and 29 years old in good health and CMV-seropositive. This chain uses TRBV10-3 with TRBJ2-1; 13 bases agree with TRBD2. This CDR3 reads CAIRPGLAGKRSYNEQFF. The CDR3 bases are TGTGCCATCAGACCGGGACTAGCGGGGAAGCGCTCCTACAATGAGCAGTTCTTC.